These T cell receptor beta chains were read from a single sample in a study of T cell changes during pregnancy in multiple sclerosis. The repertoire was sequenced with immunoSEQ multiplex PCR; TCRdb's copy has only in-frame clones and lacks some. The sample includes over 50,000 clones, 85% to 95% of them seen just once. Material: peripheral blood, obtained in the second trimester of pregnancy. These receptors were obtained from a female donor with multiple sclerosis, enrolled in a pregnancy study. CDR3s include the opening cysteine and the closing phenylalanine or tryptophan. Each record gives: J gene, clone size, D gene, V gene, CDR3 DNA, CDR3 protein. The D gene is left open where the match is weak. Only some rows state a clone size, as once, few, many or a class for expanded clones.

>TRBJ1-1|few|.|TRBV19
TGTGCCAGTAGTACATTCCCGAACACTGAAGCTTTCTTT
CASSTFPNTEAFF
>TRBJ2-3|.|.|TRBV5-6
TGTGCCAGCAGCTTCTCCTCCGCAGATACGCAGTATTTT
CASSFSSADTQYF
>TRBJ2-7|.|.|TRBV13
TGTGCCAGCAGCTTAGAAGAGAATAACTACGAGCAGTACTTC
CASSLEENNYEQYF
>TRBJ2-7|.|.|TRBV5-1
TGCGCCAGCAGCTCGACCGGGAAATTCTACGAGCAGTACTTC
CASSSTGKFYEQYF
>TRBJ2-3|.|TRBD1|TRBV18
TGTGCCAGCTCACCCCTCCGGACAGGGGGGTTGTACGATACGCAGTATTTT
CASSPLRTGGLYDTQYF
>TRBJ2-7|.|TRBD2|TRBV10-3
TGTGCCTCTCAGACTAGCGGGGATTCCTACGAGCAGTACTTC
CASQTSGDSYEQYF
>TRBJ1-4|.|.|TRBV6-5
TGTGCCAGCTCCCCCCGGTGGACAGTGGTTGAAAAACTGTTTTTT
CASSPRWTVVEKLFF
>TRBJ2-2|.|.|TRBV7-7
TGTGCTAGCAGTACCGGGGCCGGGGAGCTGTTTTTT
CASSTGAGELFF
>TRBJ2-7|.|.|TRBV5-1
TGCGCCAGCAGCATCACCCTCTCCGGAGGTGAGCAGTACTTC
CASSITLSGGEQYF
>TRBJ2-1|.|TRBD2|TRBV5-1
TGCGCCAGCAGCTTCGTCGTGGGGGAGGGAGACCATGAGCAGTTCTTC
CASSFVVGEGDHEQFF
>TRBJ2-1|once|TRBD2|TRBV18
TGTGCCAGTAAGACGGCCGGCGGGGGTGTGAGGAATGAGCAGTTCTTC
CASKTAGGGVRNEQFF
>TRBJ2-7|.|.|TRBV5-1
TGCGCCAGCAGCTTGGACGGAGCAGCCTACGAGCAGTACTTC
CASSLDGAAYEQYF
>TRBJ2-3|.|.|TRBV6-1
TGTGCCAGCAGTGAAGCAGCGGGTGGCCCCGATACGCAGTATTTT
CASSEAAGGPDTQYF
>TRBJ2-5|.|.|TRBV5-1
TGCGCCAGCAGCTTTTCCAGGGGCCAAGAGACCCAGTACTTC
CASSFSRGQETQYF
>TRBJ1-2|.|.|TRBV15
TGTGCCACCAGCAGAGATGAGCGATTTTATGGCTACACCTTC
CATSRDERFYGYTF
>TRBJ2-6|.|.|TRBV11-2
TGTGCCAGCAGCCTCCCAGGTGTTGGCTCTGGGGCCAACGTCCTGACTTTC
CASSLPGVGSGANVLTF
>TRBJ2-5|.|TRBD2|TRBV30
TGTGCCTGGAGTAGCGGGAGGGGGGAGACCCAGTACTTC
CAWSSGRGETQYF
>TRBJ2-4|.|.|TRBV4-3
TGCGCCAGCAGCCAAGAGGTCGGGGGAAACCGCGGGCGGGTGGACATTCAGTACTTC
CASSQEVGGNRGRVDIQYF
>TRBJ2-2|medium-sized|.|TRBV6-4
TGTGCCAGCAGTGACTCTAGCGACACCGGGGAGCTGTTTTTT
CASSDSSDTGELFF
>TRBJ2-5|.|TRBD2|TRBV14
TGTGCCAGCAGCCAAGACTGGGGACTAGACCTCCCGGAGACCCAGTACTTC
CASSQDWGLDLPETQYF
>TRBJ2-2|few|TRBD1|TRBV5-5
TGTGCCAGCAGCTACGGACAGGAGGTTAACACCGGGGAGCTGTTTTTT
CASSYGQEVNTGELFF
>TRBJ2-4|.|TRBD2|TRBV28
TGTGCCAGCAGTCCCCGGACTAGCGGGAGAAACATTCAGTACTTC
CASSPRTSGRNIQYF
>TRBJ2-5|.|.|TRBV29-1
TGCAGCGTTGAAATTCCCCCAGGACAGCAAGAGACCCAGTACTTC
CSVEIPPGQQETQYF
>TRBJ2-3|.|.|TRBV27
TGTGCCAGCAGCCCCGGGGTTACAGATACGCAGTATTTT
CASSPGVTDTQYF
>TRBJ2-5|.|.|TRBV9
TGTGCCAGCAGCGTAGGCCCCAACTGGGAGACCCAGTACTTC
CASSVGPNWETQYF
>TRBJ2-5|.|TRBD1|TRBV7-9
TGTGCCAGCAGCCAAATGGGGGACAGGGGCCAAGAGACCCAGTACTTC
CASSQMGDRGQETQYF
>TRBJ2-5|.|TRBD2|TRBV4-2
TGTGCCAGCAGCCAAGAGACGGGAGGGTTAGAGACCCAGTACTTC
CASSQETGGLETQYF
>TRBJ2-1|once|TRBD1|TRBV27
TGTGCCAGCAGAAATCTGGGGGTCCCCCAGGGGGTTAGCTCCTACAATGAGCAGTTCTTC
CASRNLGVPQGVSSYNEQFF
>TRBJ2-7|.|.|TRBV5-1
TGCGCCAGCAGTCGGGAGCCGGGACTGCCCCTCTACGAGCAGTACTTC
CASSREPGLPLYEQYF
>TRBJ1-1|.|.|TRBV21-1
TGTGCCAGCAGCAAAGAGGGGGGGCGCGTATTTGAAGCTTTCTTT
CASSKEGGRVFEAFF
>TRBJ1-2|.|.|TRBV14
TGTGCCAGCAGCCAGAAAGATCGCCACTATACCTTC
CASSQKDRHYTF
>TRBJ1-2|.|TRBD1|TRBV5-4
TGTGCCAGCAGCCGTATTGACAGGGAAGAAGGCTACACCTTC
CASSRIDREEGYTF
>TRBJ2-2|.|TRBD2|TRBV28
TGTGCCAGCAGTCGACTAGCGGGAGAATTAACGAACACCGGGGAGCTGTTTTTT
CASSRLAGELTNTGELFF
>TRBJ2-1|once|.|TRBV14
TGTGCCAGCAGCCAGGATAAAAGCGGTCTCCGTTTCAAGAATGAGCAGTTCTTC
CASSQDKSGLRFKNEQFF
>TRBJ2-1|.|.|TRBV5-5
TGTGCCAGCAGCCCACTAGCAAAGGCAAGCTCCTACAATGAGCAGTTCTTC
CASSPLAKASSYNEQFF
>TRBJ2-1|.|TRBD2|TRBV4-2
TGTGCCAGCAGCCCTCTTGTAGCGGGAGGAATGAGGAATGAGCAGTTCTTC
CASSPLVAGGMRNEQFF
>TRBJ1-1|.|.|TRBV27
TGTGCCAGCAGTTCTGGAGCTGGCACTGAAGCTTTCTTT
CASSSGAGTEAFF
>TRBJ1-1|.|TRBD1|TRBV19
TGTGCCAGTAGTTACAGGGGCTATGAAGCTTTCTTT
CASSYRGYEAFF
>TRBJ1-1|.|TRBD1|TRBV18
TGTGCCAGCTCACCCCTCGGACAGGCGTCGAACACTGAAGCTTTCTTT
CASSPLGQASNTEAFF
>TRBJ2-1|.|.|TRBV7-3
TGTGCCAGCAGTACGGGAGTCGGGGGCAATGAGCAGTTCTTC
CASSTGVGGNEQFF
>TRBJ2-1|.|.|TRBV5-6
TGTGCCAGCGGGGTTACGGGGATCTCCTACAATGAGCAGTTCTTC
CASGVTGISYNEQFF
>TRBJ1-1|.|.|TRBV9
TGTGCCAGCAGCCCGAGTCCCCAGGGGCGCGAAAGAGAAGCTTTCTTT
CASSPSPQGREREAFF
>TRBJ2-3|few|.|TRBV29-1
TGCAGCGTTGTTGGTGGTGAGAGGTTGGTTGCAGATACGCAGTATTTT
CSVVGGERLVADTQYF
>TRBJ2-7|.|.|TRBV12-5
TGTGCTAGTGGTTTCATCCACGAGCAGTACTTC
CASGFIHEQYF
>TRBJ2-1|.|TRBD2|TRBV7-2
TGTGCCAGCAGCTTAGGGCTAGCGGGAGGTCAAGAGCAGTTCTTC
CASSLGLAGGQEQFF
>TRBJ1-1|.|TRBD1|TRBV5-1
TGCGCCAGCAGCACACTGGGACAGGGTCCCACTGAAGCTTTCTTT
CASSTLGQGPTEAFF
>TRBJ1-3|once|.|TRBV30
TGTGCCTGGAGGGCAGGGGCCAGGGGCCCCTCTGGAAACACCATATATTTT
CAWRAGARGPSGNTIYF
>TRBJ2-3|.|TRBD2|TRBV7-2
TGTGCCAGCAGCCCGATTGGACTAGTTGGAGATACGCAGTATTTT
CASSPIGLVGDTQYF
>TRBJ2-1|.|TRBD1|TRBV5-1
TGCGCCAGCAGCCGGGACAGGGACGATGAGCAGTTCTTC
CASSRDRDDEQFF
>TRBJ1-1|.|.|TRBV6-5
TGTGCCAGCAGGCGAAACAGCTTAAAGAACACTGAAGCTTTCTTT
CASRRNSLKNTEAFF